A single sample is the source of the 31 T cell receptor beta chains below, sequenced in a study of blood T cell repertoires in COVID-19. Assay: immunoSEQ multiplex PCR; the TCRdb copy retains only in-frame clones and omits some. The table includes about 120,000 clones, roughly 85% detected once. The sequencing sample was made of peripheral blood. The receptors come from a woman at least 80 years old with acute or convalescent COVID-19.

About this clone: One end of the junction does not line up with germline, which may come from a read error. The chain has TRBV10-1 and TRBJ2-5, with no clear D. This CDR3 is built from 14 residues. Germline loops: CDR1 WNHNN, CDR2 SYGVQD (reference sequence). The CDR3 sequence is CASREWASQETQYF. The CDR3 DNA sequence: TGCGCCAGCAGGGAGTGGGCGAGCCAAGAGACCCAGTACTTC.

The rearrangement links TRBV5-1 to TRBJ2-1; D is uncertain. Germline V gene lookup returns CDR1 SGHRS and CDR2 YFSETQ. V was clipped by 0 bases and J by 9 bases, with 13 bases between them. The CDR3 is 14 amino acids. The CDR3 spells CASSLGPPRIEQFF. The CDR3 nucleotides are TGCGCCAGCAGCTTGGGGCCCCCCCGTATTGAGCAGTTCTTC. Drawing the rest from reference TRBV5-1 and TRBJ2-1, the complete variable domain is KAGVTQTPRYLIKTRGQQVTLSCSPISGHRSVSWYQQTPGQGLQFLFEYFSETQRNKGNFPGRFSGRQFSNSRSEMNVSTLELGDSALYLCASSLGPPRIEQFFGPGTRLTVL.

About this clone itself: This CDR3 is also generated by other DNA sequences in the sample. The chain carries TRBV7-6 and TRBJ1-1; TRBD1 is a possible D gene (6 bases). The V end was cut by 2 bases, the J end by 1 base, with 11 bases between. Germline V lookup: CDR1 SGHVS, CDR2 FNYEAQ. The CDR3 is 15 amino acids. The CDR3 protein is CASSLRGGGNTEAFF. Written as DNA, the CDR3 is TGTGCCAGCAGCTTAAGAGGGGGGGGGAACACTGAAGCTTTCTTT. Based on the CDR3 plus reference TRBV7-6 and TRBJ1-1, the full variable domain is GAGVSQSPRYKVTKRGQDVALRCDPISGHVSLYWYRQALGQGPEFLTYFNYEAQQDKSGLPNDRFSAERPEGSISTLTIQRTEQRDSAMYRCASSLRGGGNTEAFFGQGTRLTVV.

A few counts support this clone. CDR3 sequence (DNA): TGTGCCAGTAGTATTGCGGGAGGCACAGATACGCAGTATTTT. Its protein product is CASSIAGGTDTQYF. The rearrangement uses TRBV19 and TRBJ2-3; 7 bases are a match to TRBD2. Germline CDR1 LNHDA, CDR2 SQIVND (reference sequence). The length of the CDR3 is 14 residues. V gave up 3 bases and J gave up 1 base; unmatched junction bases: 1.

This chain links TRBV27 with TRBJ1-1; D unclear. The CDR3 consists of 14 residues. In germline, CDR1 is MNHEY, CDR2 SMNVEV (reference sequence). The V end was cut by 2 bases, the J end by 1 base, with 8 bases between. The CDR3 loop reads CASSLLSGNTEAFF. The CDR3, as DNA: TGTGCCAGCAGTTTACTCTCGGGGAACACTGAAGCTTTCTTT.

The chain uses TRBV11-2 and TRBJ1-2, with D unresolved. This CDR3 has 14 amino acids. Germline values: CDR1 SGHAT, CDR2 FQNNGV. Trimming removed 2 bases at V and 6 bases at J, with 13 bases between. CDR3 DNA sequence: TGTGCCAGCAGCTTAAGCAGCCCCGGGAATGGCTACACCTTC. Its translation is CASSLSSPGNGYTF.

The chain uses TRBV19 and TRBJ1-4, with D unclear. CDR1 is LNHDA, CDR2 SQIVND, per germline (reference sequence). CDR3 length: 14 residues. Trimming cost V 7 bases and J 10 bases, with 19 bases left between them. The CDR3 loop is CASTDRAEGGKLFF. CDR3 DNA sequence: TGTGCCAGTACGGATAGAGCTGAGGGAGGAAAACTGTTTTTT.

The chain carries TRBV4-2 and TRBJ2-3; D call uncertain. The V gene's germline CDR1 is LGHNA and CDR2 YNFKEQ. V lost 1 base and J lost 4, with 6 bases in between. The CDR3 has 13 amino acids. CDR3 bases: TGTGCCAGCAGCCAAGTTAATCCAGATACGCAGTATTTT. Its translation: CASSQVNPDTQYF.

The V gene is TRBV27, the J gene TRBJ2-7, with 12 positions matching TRBD2. The CDR3 contains 15 residues. With V trimmed by 2 bases and J by 3 bases, 2 bases remained unmatched. Germline V gives CDR1 MNHEY, CDR2 SMNVEV (reference sequence). In DNA, the CDR3 is TGTGCCAGCAGTTTAAGGACTAGCGGGGACTACGAGCAGTACTTC. Amino acid sequence: CASSLRTSGDYEQYF.

This clone was seen only a few times. The rearrangement joins TRBV19 to TRBJ1-2; possibly TRBD1 for D (5 bases). Germline CDR1 is LNHDA and CDR2 is SQIVND (reference sequence). V shed 3 bases and J shed 8 bases, with 16 bases lying between them. This CDR3 is built from 14 residues. DNA for the CDR3: TGTGCCAGTAGTATTCGCCAGGGATTAGAGGGCTACACCTTC. Its translation is CASSIRQGLEGYTF.

The V call is TRBV25-1, the J call TRBJ1-2; TRBD1 matches 7 bases. V trimming: 2 bases; J trimming: 8 bases; junction bases outside the gene matches: 11. This CDR3 comprises 15 residues. CDR1 MGHDK and CDR2 SYGVNS come from the germline V gene. CDR3 bases: TGTGCCAGCAGTGAACTGACAGGGCTTAGGGAGGGCTACACCTTC. Protein sequence: CASSELTGLREGYTF.

The chain joins TRBV9 to TRBJ2-2, with D tentatively TRBD2 (6 bases). This CDR3 region has 15 residues. The ends were cut back, 0 bases at V and 1 base at J, with 7 bases in the middle. Germline loops: CDR1 SGDLS, CDR2 YYNGEE. The CDR3 coding sequence is TGTGCCAGCAGCGTAGGTAGCGGGAACACCGGGGAGCTGTTTTTT. Its translation: CASSVGSGNTGELFF.

The rearrangement uses TRBV19 and TRBJ2-2; 10 bases map to TRBD1. Germline-derived CDR1 and CDR2 are LNHDA and SQIVND (reference sequence). Losses at the gene ends were 10 bases for V and 7 bases for J; bases not matched to a gene: 6. This CDR3 region has 13 residues. The CDR3 loop reads CATRQGAVGELFF. CDR3 nucleotides: TGTGCCACACGACAGGGGGCCGTCGGGGAGCTGTTTTTT.

V gene TRBV6-6 combines with J gene TRBJ2-7; 7 nucleotides line up with TRBD1. Germline trimming cut 4 bases from V and 2 bases from J; bases unmatched to any gene: 8. The V gene's germline CDR1 is MNHNY and CDR2 SVGAGI (reference sequence). The CDR3 is 15 amino acids. CDR3 in amino acids: CASSSPGTEAYEQYV. CDR3 DNA sequence: TGTGCCAGCAGTTCCCCCGGGACAGAGGCCTACGAGCAGTACGTC.

The V call is TRBV7-3, the J call TRBJ2-4; D not resolved. Germline values: CDR1 SGHTA, CDR2 FQGTGA. Trimming removed 5 bases from V and 8 bases from J, with 13 bases in between. The CDR3 is 13 amino acids. CDR3 protein: CASSAVSGDIQYF. CDR3 DNA: TGTGCCAGCAGCGCCGTGTCTGGAGACATTCAGTACTTC.

The chain is built from TRBV7-9 and TRBJ1-3, with D uncertain. CDR1 is SEHNR and CDR2 is FQNEAQ in the germline V gene (reference sequence). Trimming removed 5 bases from V and 3 bases from J, with 8 bases in between. The CDR3 is 13 amino acids. In DNA form, the CDR3 reads TGTGCCAGCAGCCCCCTCAGTGGAAACACCATATATTTT. Its protein product is CASSPLSGNTIYF.

The V and J genes are TRBV5-1 and TRBJ2-1; D is perhaps TRBD1 (6 bases). Germline values: CDR1 SGHRS, CDR2 YFSETQ. Trimming removed 4 bases at V and 0 bases at J, with 14 bases between. The CDR3 consists of 16 residues. In DNA form, the CDR3 reads TGCGCCAGCAGCGCTACAGGGACCCCCTCCTACAATGAGCAGTTCTTC. Translation: CASSATGTPSYNEQFF. Looking up the rest from reference TRBV5-1 and TRBJ2-1 gives the full variable domain: KAGVTQTPRYLIKTRGQQVTLSCSPISGHRSVSWYQQTPGQGLQFLFEYFSETQRNKGNFPGRFSGRQFSNSRSEMNVSTLELGDSALYLCASSATGTPSYNEQFFGPGTRLTVL.

The rearrangement joins TRBV5-1 to TRBJ1-1, with D possibly matching TRBD1 (5 bases). The CDR3 is 16 residues long. Trimming shortened V by 0 bases and J by 7 bases, and 19 bases separated the two germline ends. Germline lookup yields CDR1 SGHRS and CDR2 YFSETQ. Here the CDR3 DNA reads TGCGCCAGCAGCTTGGACCCTAACAGGTTTTATCTTGAAGCTTTCTTT. Its protein is CASSLDPNRFYLEAFF. The full variable domain, completed using reference TRBV5-1 and TRBJ1-1, is KAGVTQTPRYLIKTRGQQVTLSCSPISGHRSVSWYQQTPGQGLQFLFEYFSETQRNKGNFPGRFSGRQFSNSRSEMNVSTLELGDSALYLCASSLDPNRFYLEAFFGQGTRLTVV.

V is TRBV18 and J is TRBJ2-4, with TRBD1 as a possible D gene (5 bases). Trimming pared 3 bases from V and 0 bases from J, leaving 6 bases between. The CDR3 sequence is 14 residues long. Looked up from germline, CDR1 is KGHSH and CDR2 is LQKENI. CDR3 region: CASSPQGAKNIQYF. In nucleotides, the CDR3 is TGTGCCAGCTCACCTCAGGGAGCCAAAAACATTCAGTACTTC.

This clone has just one count. The genes are TRBV6-5 and TRBJ2-7; TRBD2 matches at 8 bases. With V trimmed by 7 bases and J by 7 bases, 9 bases remained unmatched. The CDR3 sequence is 13 residues long. CDR1 MNHEY and CDR2 SVGAGI come from the germline V gene. The CDR3 loop is CASTRGGSGEQYF. The CDR3 DNA reads TGTGCCAGCACCCGGGGGGGTTCTGGAGAGCAGTACTTC.

The rearrangement uses TRBV2 and TRBJ1-1; TRBD1 is a possible D gene (5 bases). The CDR3 is 14 residues long. V gave up 8 bases and J gave up 4 bases, with 17 bases separating them. The germline gives CDR1 SNHLY, CDR2 FYNNEI. In DNA form, the CDR3 reads TGTGCCAGCTGGGCGGGGGTTGTCGGCACTGAAGCTTTCTTT. Its translation: CASWAGVVGTEAFF.

This chain links TRBV15 with TRBJ1-6; D might be TRBD1 (6 bases). The CDR3 is made up of 14 amino acids. Germline lookup yields CDR1 LNHNV and CDR2 YYDKDF (reference sequence). The germline V and J ends were trimmed by 1 base and 8 bases, with 9 bases remaining between them. The CDR3 bases are TGTGCCACCAGCAGAGGTGACAGGTATTCACCCCTCCACTTT. Amino acids: CATSRGDRYSPLHF.

This clone turned up a few times. The chain couples TRBV10-1 to TRBJ2-4; D is uncertain. Germline CDR1 reads WNHNN; CDR2 reads SYGVQD (reference sequence). V lost 5 bases and J 6 bases, leaving 11 bases between the germline ends. The CDR3 is made up of 13 amino acids. The CDR3 protein is CASSQTSGNIQYF. CDR3 DNA sequence: TGCGCCAGCAGTCAGACCTCGGGAAACATTCAGTACTTC.

The chain links TRBV5-6 to TRBJ2-3; 10 nucleotides match TRBD1. The CDR3 contains 15 residues. V was clipped by 3 bases and J by 3 bases; unmatched bases: 4. Germline V gene data show CDR1 as SGHDT and CDR2 as YYEEEE. CDR3 nucleotide sequence: TGTGCCAGCAGCTCAAGGACAGGGGGGACAGATACGCAGTATTTT. Translation gives CASSSRTGGTDTQYF.

The chain joins TRBV5-6 to TRBJ2-7; TRBD1 matches at 9 bases. This CDR3 is 16 amino acids long. The V gene's germline CDR1 is SGHDT and CDR2 YYEEEE. V shed 2 bases, J shed 3 bases, and the junction held 9 bases outside the gene matches. The DNA of the CDR3 is TGTGCCAGCAGCTTTCGGAAGACAGGGGGATTCTACGAGCAGTACTTC. Protein: CASSFRKTGGFYEQYF.

This clone was picked up a small number of times. The chain carries TRBV19 and TRBJ1-6, with D hard to call. Germline CDR1 reads LNHDA; CDR2 reads SQIVND (reference sequence). Between the trimmed V and J ends, which lost 5 bases and 9 bases, there was a span of 17 bases. CDR3 length equals 15 residues. CDR3 sequence (DNA): TGTGCCAGTAGTGTCGGACCCCGGCGGGGTTCACCCCTCCACTTT. Translating gives CASSVGPRRGSPLHF.

J is TRBJ2-3 and V is TRBV11-2, with TRBD1 identical over 10 bases. The CDR3 is made up of 16 amino acids. With V trimmed by 4 bases and J by 3 bases, 7 bases remained unmatched. From germline, CDR1 is SGHAT and CDR2 FQNNGV. CDR3 loop: CASSSRTGGATDTQYF. The CDR3 DNA reads TGTGCCAGCAGCTCCCGGACAGGGGGAGCGACAGATACGCAGTATTTT.

The V call is TRBV20-1, the J call TRBJ2-3; D gene uncertain. Trimming pared 3 bases from V and 3 bases from J, leaving 7 bases between. Germline V gives CDR1 DFQATT, CDR2 SNEGSKA (reference sequence). This CDR3 has 12 residues. CDR3 DNA: TGCAGTGCTAGTACTGATACAGATACGCAGTATTTT. Translating it yields CSASTDTDTQYF.

The chain uses TRBV12-3 or TRBV12-4 and TRBJ1-4; no reliable D call. CDR3 length: 12 amino acids. Trimming shortened V by 5 bases and J by 7 bases, and 8 bases separated the two germline ends. For the CDR3, the DNA is TGTGCCAGCAGTCTCCGGGGTGAAAAACTGTTTTTT. Amino acid sequence: CASSLRGEKLFF.

The V call is TRBV27, the J call TRBJ2-1, with 9 bases identical to TRBD2. The V gene's germline CDR1 is MNHEY and CDR2 SMNVEV (reference sequence). V dropped 7 bases and J dropped 4; count of bases not matched to a gene: 8. This CDR3 has 15 amino acids. The DNA of the CDR3 is TGTGCCAGCACCCACCTTAGCGGGGGTTACAATGAGCAGTTCTTC. This codes for CASTHLSGGYNEQFF.

The rearrangement links TRBV4-3 to TRBJ1-1; a weak D match, TRBD1 (6 bases). The CDR3 is 19 residues long. Trimming stripped 0 bases from V and 0 bases from J, with 20 bases between. The germline V gene has CDR1 LGHNA and CDR2 YSLEER. CDR3 sequence reads: CASSQEALVWDTVNTEAFF. The CDR3 DNA reads TGCGCCAGCAGCCAAGAAGCGCTAGTTTGGGACACTGTGAACACTGAAGCTTTCTTT.